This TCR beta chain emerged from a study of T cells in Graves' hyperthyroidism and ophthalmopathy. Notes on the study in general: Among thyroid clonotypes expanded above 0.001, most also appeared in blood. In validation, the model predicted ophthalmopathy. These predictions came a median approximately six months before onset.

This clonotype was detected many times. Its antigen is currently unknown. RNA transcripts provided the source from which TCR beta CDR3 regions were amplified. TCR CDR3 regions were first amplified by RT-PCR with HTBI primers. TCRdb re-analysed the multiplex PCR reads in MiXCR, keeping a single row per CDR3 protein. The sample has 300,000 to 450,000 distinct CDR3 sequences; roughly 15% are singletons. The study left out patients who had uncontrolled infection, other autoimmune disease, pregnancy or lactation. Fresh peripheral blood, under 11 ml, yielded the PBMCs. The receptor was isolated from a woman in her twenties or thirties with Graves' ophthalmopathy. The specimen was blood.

Written as DNA, the CDR3 is TGTGCCAGCGGGCAGGGCGCCGGGGAGCTGTTTTTT. Protein: CASGQGAGELFF. The chain recombines TRBV12-3 or TRBV12-4 with TRBJ2-2; a possible D gene is TRBD1 (5 bases). CDR3 length equals 12 residues. V was trimmed by 8 bases and J by 6 bases, leaving 10 bases between them.